The 26 T cell receptor beta chains presented below share a single source sample, sequenced in a study of blood T cells in healthy people across ages. It was with a sample-barcoded 5' primer and a J-beta primer mix that a second PCR of roughly 6 to 11 cycles was run. TCRdb re-derived calls from the 5' RACE reads in MiXCR, one entry per CDR3 protein. Among 730,000 or so distinct CDR3 sequences listed, roughly 43% were seen once. The source material was blood. These TCRs come from an elderly man in good health.

CDR3 bases: TGCGCCAGCAGCCGCCAAAAGGAGGGGCGTTTTTCCCGGGAGCAGTACTTC. The encoded protein is CASSRQKEGRFSREQYF. The V call is TRBV4-1, the J call TRBJ2-4; a weak D match, TRBD2 (6 bases). The V and J ends lost 4 bases and 13 bases respectively, with 29 bases between them. Germline-derived CDR1 and CDR2 are MGHRA and YSYEKL. The CDR3 extends over 17 amino acids.

The rearrangement joins TRBV9 to TRBJ2-7; a weak D match, TRBD1 (6 bases). Near its end, the DNA agrees better with TRBJ2-5, so the J call may be wrong. The CDR3 is 13 residues long. Germline V gene data show CDR1 as SGDLS and CDR2 as YYNGEE. The CDR3 DNA reads TGTGCCAGCAGCGTAGTACAGGGCGAGACCCAGTACTTC. This gives the protein CASSVVQGETQYF.

The V and J genes are TRBV7-2 and TRBJ1-2; no clear D. This CDR3 contains 17 residues. Germline V gene lookup returns CDR1 SGHTA and CDR2 FQGNSA. V was shortened by 2 bases and J by 7 bases, with 23 bases between the two germline ends. Here the CDR3 reads CASSLTIQTGRESGYTF. CDR3 coding DNA: TGTGCCAGCAGCTTAACCATTCAGACGGGGAGGGAGAGTGGCTACACCTTC.

V gene TRBV30 combines with J gene TRBJ2-7, with a tentative D call TRBD1 (7 bases). V was cut by 7 bases and J by 2 bases, with 21 bases left in between. Per germline, CDR1 GTSNPN and CDR2 SVGIG (reference sequence). This CDR3 is 15 amino acids long. CDR3 amino acids: CASNTGDTGAYEQYF. The CDR3 nucleotides read TGTGCCTCCAATACAGGGGACACGGGAGCCTACGAGCAGTACTTC.

A few counts support this clonotype. The chain combines TRBV7-9 with TRBJ1-4, with 9 bases lining up with TRBD1. V lost 4 bases and J lost 2; bases outside the gene matches: 8. Germline assignment: CDR1 SEHNR and CDR2 FQNEAQ (reference sequence). The CDR3 spans 17 residues. Here the CDR3 reads CASSSPDRGATNEKLFF. The CDR3 coding sequence is TGTGCCAGCAGCTCCCCCGACAGGGGGGCGACTAATGAAAAACTGTTTTTT.

The J gene is TRBJ1-6, the V gene TRBV7-6; D ambiguous. The germline V and J ends were trimmed by 5 bases and 6 bases, with 11 bases remaining between them. Germline lookup yields CDR1 SGHVS and CDR2 FNYEAQ. This CDR3 spans 14 amino acids. CDR3 sequence reads: CASSPRSLNSPLHF. For the CDR3, the DNA is TGTGCCAGCAGCCCACGGAGCCTTAATTCACCCCTCCACTTT.

This clonotype was detected only a few times. V gene TRBV28 combines with J gene TRBJ2-7, with TRBD2 identical over 7 bases. In germline, CDR1 is MDHEN, CDR2 SYDVKM. V lost 3 bases and J lost 7; bases outside the gene matches: 12. This CDR3 has 15 residues. The chain's CDR3 is CASSLGRVRRGEQYF. The CDR3 DNA sequence: TGTGCCAGCAGTTTGGGACGGGTTCGGCGGGGGGAGCAGTACTTC.

V usage is TRBV3-1 and J usage is TRBJ2-7, with unresolved D. Trimming pared 4 bases from V and 6 bases from J, leaving 10 bases between. Per the germline V gene, CDR1 is LGHDT and CDR2 is YNNKEL (reference sequence). The CDR3 runs 12 residues. The CDR3: CASSPRMGEQYF. DNA of the CDR3: TGTGCCAGCAGCCCCCGTATGGGCGAGCAGTACTTC.

This clonotype was seen a handful of times. The chain uses TRBV7-9 and TRBJ2-1, with D possibly being TRBD1 or TRBD2 (5 bases each). V lost 1 base to trimming and J lost 2 bases, with 12 bases between them. Looked up from germline, CDR1 is SEHNR and CDR2 is FQNEAQ (reference sequence). This CDR3 region has 16 residues. The chain's CDR3 is CASSLEVGTAYNEQFF. CDR3 coding DNA: TGTGCCAGCAGCTTAGAAGTAGGGACCGCCTACAATGAGCAGTTCTTC.

This chain joins TRBV11-2 and TRBJ2-1, with 7 bases aligning to TRBD1. The V gene end was trimmed by 6 bases and the J gene end by 7 bases; junction bases not matched to a gene: 12. CDR3 length: 15 residues. From germline, CDR1 is SGHAT and CDR2 FQNNGV. The DNA of the CDR3 is TGTGCCAGCAGTGCTCTAGAAGGGGGCAAAAATGAGCAGTTCTTC. Translation gives CASSALEGGKNEQFF.

This rearrangement joins TRBV28 to TRBJ2-7, with 9 nucleotides matching TRBD2. CDR1 is MDHEN and CDR2 is SYDVKM in the germline V gene. This CDR3 comprises 14 residues. J was trimmed by 0 bases and V by 8 bases; bases with no gene match: 5. The CDR3 coding sequence is TGTGCCAGCCAAAGCGGGGGGAGCTCCTACGAGCAGTACTTC. The encoded protein is CASQSGGSSYEQYF.

This clonotype was picked up a small number of times. The chain uses TRBV28 and TRBJ2-7, with D possibly being TRBD2 (6 bases). The length of the CDR3 is 12 residues. V was trimmed by 6 bases and J by 7 bases, leaving 13 bases between them. Germline CDR1 is MDHEN and CDR2 is SYDVKM. The CDR3 loop is CASSRRAAEQYF. The CDR3 coding sequence is TGTGCCAGCAGCCGGAGGGCGGCTGAGCAGTACTTC.

This clonotype was counted only a few times. V usage is TRBV27 and J usage is TRBJ1-5; D perhaps matches TRBD1 (6 bases). Between the trimmed V and J ends, which lost 6 bases and 9 bases, there was a span of 15 bases. The CDR3 is 13 residues long. In germline, CDR1 is MNHEY, CDR2 SMNVEV (reference sequence). CDR3 nucleotide sequence: TGTGCCAGCAGCCCCGACAGGACCTTGCCCCAGCATTTT. This gives the protein CASSPDRTLPQHF.

This chain uses TRBV6-2 or TRBV6-3 with TRBJ2-7; weak D call: TRBD2 (5 bases). This CDR3 comprises 14 residues. Trimming took 2 bases from V and 2 from J, leaving 10 bases between them. Germline CDR1 reads MNHEY; CDR2 reads SVGEGT. The CDR3 sequence is CASSYGGRTYEQYF. The CDR3 region has the DNA TGTGCCAGCAGTTACGGAGGTCGTACCTACGAGCAGTACTTC.

This chain joins TRBV20-1 and TRBJ2-1; TRBD1 matches at 8 bases. In germline, CDR1 is DFQATT, CDR2 SNEGSKA (reference sequence). The length of the CDR3 is 14 residues. J was trimmed by 7 bases and V by 2 bases; bases with no gene match: 7. The CDR3 is CSARIQGAANEQFF. CDR3 bases: TGCAGTGCTAGAATCCAGGGGGCGGCTAATGAGCAGTTCTTC.

This clonotype turned up a few times. V and J are TRBV4-2 and TRBJ2-5; D not certain. Germline V gene lookup returns CDR1 LGHNA and CDR2 YNFKEQ. The length of the CDR3 is 13 residues. The ends were cut back, 1 base at V and 2 bases at J, with 5 bases in the middle. The DNA of the CDR3 is TGTGCCAGCAGCCAAGGCAGGCAAGAGACCCAGTACTTC. Its protein product is CASSQGRQETQYF.

V and J are TRBV7-2 and TRBJ2-5, with TRBD2 matching over 11 bases. The CDR3 runs 17 residues. With 5 bases clipped from V and 2 bases from J, the junction kept 10 bases outside the gene matches. CDR1 and CDR2 (germline): SGHTA, FQGNSA. The CDR3 loop is CASSLGGGTSGQETQYF. CDR3 bases: TGTGCCAGCAGCCTAGGAGGTGGGACTAGCGGACAAGAGACCCAGTACTTC.

J is TRBJ2-1 and V is TRBV6-5; tentative D call: TRBD2 (6 bases). CDR3 length: 21 residues. The germline V gene encodes CDR1 MNHEY and CDR2 SVGAGI. The ends were cut back, 2 bases at V and 0 bases at J, with 26 bases in the middle. This CDR3 is CASSYLLNTGALRSSYNEQFF. CDR3 bases: TGTGCCAGCAGTTACCTTCTTAATACGGGAGCCCTACGGAGCTCCTACAATGAGCAGTTCTTC.

This clonotype appeared a few times. This chain links TRBV6-5 with TRBJ1-4, with 7 bases identical to TRBD1. J gave up 7 bases and V 6 bases, and 14 bases lay outside the gene matches. This CDR3 has 16 residues. Germline-derived CDR1 and CDR2 are MNHEY and SVGAGI. The CDR3 DNA is TGTGCCAGCAGGACGCGGAACAGGGGAAGGGGTGAAAAACTGTTTTTT. Encoded protein: CASRTRNRGRGEKLFF.

This clonotype has more than one count but fewer than ten. The CDR3 sequence is CASSTAPGSAYEQYF. CDR3 DNA sequence: TGCGCCAGCAGCACCGCCCCAGGGTCGGCCTACGAGCAGTACTTC. J is TRBJ2-7 and V is TRBV5-1; possible D gene TRBD1, 5 bases. This CDR3 contains 15 residues. CDR1 is SGHRS and CDR2 is YFSETQ in the germline V gene. Trimming pared 4 bases from V and 2 bases from J, leaving 16 bases between.

The rearrangement joins TRBV12-3 or TRBV12-4 to TRBJ2-1, with TRBD2 matching 11 bases. This CDR3 contains 14 residues. V was pared by 6 bases and J by 10 bases, with 8 bases of the junction left unmatched. As DNA, the CDR3 is TGTGCCAGCAGCGCTACTACTAGCGGGGGAGAGCAGTTCTTC. As protein: CASSATTSGGEQFF.

Only a few counts were recorded for this clonotype. CDR3 sequence: CASMGQGNTGELFF. CDR3 in DNA: TGTGCCAGCATGGGACAGGGTAACACCGGGGAGCTGTTTTTT. The chain combines TRBV6-6 with TRBJ2-2; 9 bases are shared with TRBD1. The CDR3 length is 14 residues. Germline assignment: CDR1 MNHNY and CDR2 SVGAGI (reference sequence). J gave up 2 bases and V 7 bases, and 2 bases lay outside the gene matches.

The chain joins TRBV6-6 to TRBJ1-1; 7 nucleotides line up with TRBD1. J gave up 1 base and V 2 bases, and 4 bases lay outside the gene matches. Looked up from germline, CDR1 is MNHNY and CDR2 is SVGAGI (reference sequence). The CDR3 has 15 amino acids. In nucleotides, the CDR3 is TGTGCCAGCAGTTACGCCCGGACAGGGAACACTGAAGCTTTCTTT. Translation: CASSYARTGNTEAFF.

CDR3 amino acids: CSALGLAASTDTQYF. In DNA, the CDR3 is TGCAGTGCCCTCGGACTAGCGGCTAGCACAGATACGCAGTATTTT. The chain links TRBV20-1 to TRBJ2-3; TRBD2 aligns across 10 bases. The V segment lost 6 bases and the J segment 0 bases; nucleotides outside the gene matches: 6. This CDR3 comprises 15 residues. Germline V gene data show CDR1 as DFQATT and CDR2 as SNEGSKA (reference sequence).

As for this clonotype: Relative to the germline gene, one junction end is altered; a read error may explain this. The chain employs TRBV20-1 and TRBJ2-4; D is unresolved. Germline loops: CDR1 DFQATT, CDR2 SNEGSKA (reference sequence). The CDR3 is made up of 14 amino acids. The DNA of the CDR3 is TGCAGTGCTAGCCAGGTTGTAGCCAAAAGCATTCAGTACTTC. Protein: CSASQVVAKSIQYF.

This rearrangement joins TRBV7-2 to TRBJ2-1, with D unresolved. V shed 5 bases and J shed 6 bases, with 14 bases lying between them. The CDR3 has 14 residues. CDR1 is SGHTA, CDR2 FQGNSA, per germline. CDR3 in amino acids: CASSPGVAFNEQFF. DNA of the CDR3: TGTGCCAGCAGCCCAGGTGTGGCCTTCAATGAGCAGTTCTTC.